The subject of this entry is one TCR beta chain. Other nucleotide sequences from this sample produce the same CDR3. Among Cohort 3 donors, those recovered had two negative PCRs, clearance, or symptom resolution. Methods used by the authors: Amplification of reference gene primers was used by the study to estimate nucleated cell counts. The protocol was immunoSEQ multiplex PCR, while the TCRdb copy is restricted to in-frame clones and leaves out a portion. The DNA was the basis for D and trimming; V, J and clone size are from that table. The data show over 130,000 clones, roughly 79% seen once. CDR1 and CDR2 (germline): ENHRY, SYGVKD. With 8 bases removed from V and 5 bases from J, the gap between germline ends came to 21 bases. The CDR3 extends over 16 amino acids. The data were obtained in a study of blood T cell repertoires in COVID-19.

The gene calls are TRBV10-3 and TRBJ2-2; maybe TRBD2 (7 bases). This TCR was recovered from a woman in her fifties or sixties who had recovered from COVID-19. The sample comprised PBMCs or T cells enriched from blood (not recorded which). The CDR3 sequence is CAIDGGASSWTGELFF. Here the CDR3 DNA reads TGTGCCATCGATGGGGGGGCTTCATCCTGGACCGGGGAGCTGTTTTTT.